These T cell receptor beta chains were read from a single sample in a study of T cells in Graves' hyperthyroidism and ophthalmopathy. From the multiplex PCR reads, TCRdb called clonotypes with MiXCR, one entry per CDR3 protein. Of around 350,000 distinct CDR3 sequences in the sample, approximately 15% were seen once. Sequencing input: blood. The receptors stem from a woman younger than 30 with Graves' hyperthyroidism that later progressed to Graves' ophthalmopathy. CDR3s include the opening cysteine and the closing phenylalanine or tryptophan. A D gene is named only where the DNA matches it firmly. Clone size is given for some rows only: seen once, a few or many times, or a class if the clone is expanded.

cdr3_nt	cdr3_aa	d_call	j_call	v_call	clone_size
TGTGCCATCAGTGAGGCCGACTCTGGAAACACCATATATTTT	CAISEADSGNTIYF	.	TRBJ1-3	TRBV10-3	few
TGCAGCGTTGAAGATCCCCTCCTAGCGGGAGGGGGAGAGACCCAGTACTTC	CSVEDPLLAGGGETQYF	TRBD2	TRBJ2-5	TRBV29-1	many
TGTGCCAGCAGTTTTGGAGTGGGGGGAAGGACCGGGGAGCTGTTTTTT	CASSFGVGGRTGELFF	.	TRBJ2-2	TRBV12-3/TRBV12-4	.
TGTGCCAGTAGTTTATCAGCGGGAGATACGCAGTATTTT	CASSLSAGDTQYF	.	TRBJ2-3	TRBV19	once
TGTGCCAGCAGTCGACAGGGGCGAAGCACAGATACGCAGTATTTT	CASSRQGRSTDTQYF	TRBD1	TRBJ2-3	TRBV6-1	.
TGTGCCAGCAGCTCCAACCCGGGACTGCACACCGGGGAGCTGTTTTTT	CASSSNPGLHTGELFF	.	TRBJ2-2	TRBV7-9	many
TGTGCCAGCAGCTCCCCGTTTTTTGGAGGGAGTTTCACAGATACGCAGTATTTT	CASSSPFFGGSFTDTQYF	.	TRBJ2-3	TRBV28	many
TGTGCCAGCAGCGCTGGCGGAGGAGGGAACACTGAAGCTTTCTTT	CASSAGGGGNTEAFF	.	TRBJ1-1	TRBV9	many
TGTGCCAGCAGTTACCTTAACAAACCCCATGAGCAGTTCTTC	CASSYLNKPHEQFF	.	TRBJ2-1	TRBV6-5	.
TGTGCCAGCTCACCATCAACTGCCGGACACTACGAGCAGTACTTC	CASSPSTAGHYEQYF	.	TRBJ2-7	TRBV18	many
TGTGCCAGCAGCTTTGTCAGGGTAATAGGGAACACTGAAGCTTTCTTT	CASSFVRVIGNTEAFF	.	TRBJ1-1	TRBV7-2	few
TGCGCCAGCAGCTTGTCTGGTCAGGGCAATCAGCCCCAGCATTTT	CASSLSGQGNQPQHF	.	TRBJ1-5	TRBV5-1	few
TGTGCCAGCCTCGGGCAGCAGGTTGGTGGGGGGTCTAGCACAGATACGCAGTATTTT	CASLGQQVGGGSSTDTQYF	.	TRBJ2-3	TRBV6-2/TRBV6-3	.
TGTGCCAGCAGCCCCCGGGACAGTCCCTACGAGCAGTACTTC	CASSPRDSPYEQYF	TRBD1	TRBJ2-7	TRBV5-5	many
TGTGCCAGCAGCCAATTTTCGACAGACCAAGAGACCCAGTACTTC	CASSQFSTDQETQYF	.	TRBJ2-5	TRBV14	many
TGTGCCAGCCGCGCAGGGCGCTACTCTGGGGCCAACGTCCTGACTTTC	CASRAGRYSGANVLTF	.	TRBJ2-6	TRBV12-3/TRBV12-4	many
TGTGCCAGCAGGGAGGCCGGACTAGCGGGTGTTAGGGAGCAGTACTTC	CASREAGLAGVREQYF	TRBD2	TRBJ2-7	TRBV27	.
TGTGCCAGCAGTGAACTTCGGGGAGATACGCAGTATTTT	CASSELRGDTQYF	.	TRBJ2-3	TRBV2	few
TGTGCCACCAGCAGAGCCGGGGGGCTATATCAGCCCCAGCATTTT	CATSRAGGLYQPQHF	.	TRBJ1-5	TRBV15	.
TGCGCCAGCAGCCAAGGGCCCCTATATGGGAATGAGCAGTTCTTC	CASSQGPLYGNEQFF	.	TRBJ2-1	TRBV7-2	.
TGCGCCAGCAGTGCTCCCCTGCGGGAGTCTGTCTCCTACAATGAGCAGTTCTTC	CASSAPLRESVSYNEQFF	TRBD2	TRBJ2-1	TRBV10-2	few
TGCAGTGCTAAAGGGCGAGCGGGAGGACGAACCGGGGAGCTGTTTTTT	CSAKGRAGGRTGELFF	TRBD2	TRBJ2-2	TRBV20-1	.
TGTGCCAGCACGGATAGCGGCTACAATGAGCAGTTCTTC	CASTDSGYNEQFF	.	TRBJ2-1	TRBV7-9	many
TGCGCCAGCAGCCAAGACCGGGGCGAAAAACTGTTTTTT	CASSQDRGEKLFF	.	TRBJ1-4	TRBV4-3	many
TGTGCCAGCAGTGAAATGGTAGCGGGGTCCTACGAGCAGTACTTC	CASSEMVAGSYEQYF	TRBD2	TRBJ2-7	TRBV25-1	.
TGTGCCAGCAGTTTAGGGCCACAGCTCTTGGGCAATGAGCAGTTCTTC	CASSLGPQLLGNEQFF	.	TRBJ2-1	TRBV28	many
TGTGCCAGCAGGGGTTCGGGGGCCCTAATGGAGCAGTACTTC	CASRGSGALMEQYF	.	TRBJ2-7	TRBV28	many
TGTGCCAGCAGCCCAAGAACTAGCGGGAGAGCCGGGGAGCTGTTTTTT	CASSPRTSGRAGELFF	TRBD2	TRBJ2-2	TRBV7-2	many
TGCAGTGCCTCGGACCCCGGGGGGGATACGCAGTATTTT	CSASDPGGDTQYF	TRBD2	TRBJ2-3	TRBV20-1	many
TGTGCCAGCAGCCCGAGGACAGGGAATAACGAGCAGTACTTC	CASSPRTGNNEQYF	TRBD1	TRBJ2-7	TRBV5-4	.
TGCGCCAGCAGCCAAGATACCTCATATCAGCCCCAGCATTTT	CASSQDTSYQPQHF	.	TRBJ1-5	TRBV4-1	.
TGTGCCTGGAGTGTACACCAGCGGGAGACCCAGTACTTC	CAWSVHQRETQYF	.	TRBJ2-5	TRBV30	many
TGTGCCAGCAGTGAAGGGACAGTAGGAGGCGAGCAGTACTTC	CASSEGTVGGEQYF	.	TRBJ2-7	TRBV2	.
TGTGCCAGCAGTGGGTTTCGCGGCCCGTCTGGCTCACCCCTCCACTTT	CASSGFRGPSGSPLHF	.	TRBJ1-6	TRBV2	many
TGTGCCAGCAGTGGGGACAGGGGGCCCTCTTATAGCAATCAGCCCCAGCATTTT	CASSGDRGPSYSNQPQHF	TRBD1	TRBJ1-5	TRBV6-1	.